This T cell receptor beta chain comes out of a study of blood T cell repertoires in COVID-19. The table lists this clone with a count of one. The method was immunoSEQ multiplex PCR; TCRdb's version includes in-frame clones alone and lacks a portion of them. The sample consists of about 12,000 clones, around 85% of them appearing once. Germline lookup yields CDR1 LNHDA and CDR2 SQIVND (reference sequence). The CDR3 has 17 residues. V was pared by 3 bases and J by 2 bases, with 17 bases between. Source material: peripheral blood. The chain is built from TRBV19 and TRBJ2-4, with a possible D match to TRBD1 (5 bases). The sequence came from a human donor in a cohort sampled during active COVID-19. Here the CDR3 reads CASSMILQGGTKNIQYF. CDR3 bases: TGTGCCAGTAGTATGATCCTCCAGGGTGGAACCAAAAACATTCAGTACTTC.